The 28 T cell receptor beta chains reported below all come from one sample, sequenced in a study of cytomegalovirus exposure and HLA in healthy donors. Both 60 Vbeta primers and 13 Jbeta primers went into the PCR. Using immunoSEQ multiplex PCR, the repertoire was profiled, and TCRdb retains in-frame clones only, with some absent. The table includes 250,000 to 350,000 clones, under 90% detected once. Sample: PBMCs. These TCRs come from a girl aged 2 to 10 in good health and CMV-seronegative.

The table lists this clone with a few counts. This rearrangement joins TRBV28 to TRBJ1-2, with D perhaps matching TRBD1 (5 bases). The V end lost 6 bases, the J end lost 8 bases, and 13 bases lay between the germline ends. Germline CDR1 MDHEN, CDR2 SYDVKM. This CDR3 is built from 12 residues. The CDR3 loop is CASRLMGGGYTF. DNA of the CDR3: TGTGCCAGCAGGCTGATGGGGGGAGGCTACACCTTC.

This rearrangement joins TRBV7-9 to TRBJ1-5; D ambiguous. The CDR3 is 16 amino acids. Germline values: CDR1 SEHNR, CDR2 FQNEAQ (reference sequence). V lost 4 bases and J 2 bases, leaving 15 bases between the germline ends. The CDR3 nucleotides read TGTGCCAGCAGCTCCACAATAAGCGGTGGCAATCAGCCCCAGCATTTT. The encoded protein is CASSSTISGGNQPQHF.

The V and J genes are TRBV5-1 and TRBJ2-4; TRBD2 agrees at 7 bases. V shed 3 bases, J shed 0 bases, and the junction held 6 bases outside the gene matches. In germline, CDR1 is SGHRS, CDR2 YFSETQ. This CDR3 is 16 amino acids long. The CDR3 sequence: CASSSVAGLAKNIQYF. The CDR3 nucleotides read TGCGCCAGCAGCTCCGTAGCGGGTTTAGCCAAAAACATTCAGTACTTC.

The V and J genes are TRBV6-1 and TRBJ1-3; unclear D gene. Germline values: CDR1 MNHNS, CDR2 SASEGT. This CDR3 is 15 amino acids long. The V and J ends lost 5 bases and 0 bases respectively, with 11 bases between them. This CDR3 is CASSPESSSGNTIYF. The CDR3 bases are TGTGCCAGCAGTCCGGAGAGCAGCTCTGGAAACACCATATATTTT.

V usage is TRBV5-8 and J usage is TRBJ2-1, with 8 bases fitting TRBD2. The CDR3 sequence is 15 residues long. The germline CDR1 and CDR2 sequences are SGHTS and YDEGEE. V lost 5 bases and J lost 0; bases outside the gene matches: 4. CDR3 nucleotides: TGTGCCAGCAGTCTAGCGGGTTCCTCCTACAATGAGCAGTTCTTC. Translation: CASSLAGSSYNEQFF.

V usage is TRBV19 and J usage is TRBJ2-1; TRBD1 aligns across 10 bases. V was clipped by 9 bases and J by 6 bases; unmatched bases: 8. CDR1 is LNHDA and CDR2 is SQIVND in the germline V gene (reference sequence). This CDR3 region has 14 residues. The CDR3 bases are TGTGCCAGCTCCTGGACAGGGGGAAGCAATGAGCAGTTCTTC. Translated: CASSWTGGSNEQFF.

In this sample, this clone turned up a few times. The chain carries TRBV2 and TRBJ1-2, with no clear D. Trimming stripped 4 bases from V and 2 bases from J, with 8 bases between. The CDR3 is 13 amino acids. Looked up from germline, CDR1 is SNHLY and CDR2 is FYNNEI. CDR3 sequence reads: CASSVEVNYGYTF. The CDR3 DNA reads TGTGCCAGCAGTGTAGAGGTGAACTATGGCTACACCTTC.

The V and J genes are TRBV5-1 and TRBJ2-2, with 12 bases identical to TRBD2. Unmatched junction bases numbered 10, after V lost 1 base and J lost 9 bases. Germline CDR1 SGHRS, CDR2 YFSETQ. The CDR3 is made up of 17 amino acids. The CDR3 nucleotides are TGCGCCAGCAGCTTGCCTAGCGGGGGGGCCGGGGCAAGGGAGCTGTTTTTT. This encodes CASSLPSGGAGARELFF.

The genes are TRBV7-6 and TRBJ1-3; maybe TRBD1 (5 bases). The ends were cut back, 1 base at V and 5 bases at J, with 9 bases in the middle. Germline V lookup: CDR1 SGHVS, CDR2 FNYEAQ. This CDR3 spans 14 amino acids. The CDR3 sequence: CASSLEYRRNTIYF. The CDR3, as DNA: TGTGCCAGCAGCTTAGAGTACAGGAGAAACACCATATATTTT.

This clone turned up a few times. The rearrangement joins TRBV27 to TRBJ1-1; D is undetermined. This CDR3 region has 13 residues. CDR1 is MNHEY and CDR2 is SMNVEV in the germline V gene (reference sequence). The V and J ends lost 1 base and 1 base respectively, with 4 bases between them. The CDR3 reads CASSLFGNTEAFF. CDR3 sequence (DNA): TGTGCCAGCAGTTTATTCGGGAACACTGAAGCTTTCTTT.

This chain joins TRBV28 and TRBJ2-7, with TRBD1 as a possible D gene (6 bases). The ends were cut back, 7 bases at V and 5 bases at J, with 21 bases in the middle. Germline CDR1 and CDR2: MDHEN and SYDVKM. The CDR3 length is 15 residues. For the CDR3, the DNA is TGTGCCAGCACCCACCCGGACAGAGGCGGCAACGAGCAGTACTTC. Translated: CASTHPDRGGNEQYF.

V gene TRBV5-1 combines with J gene TRBJ2-3, with D maybe TRBD1 (6 bases). The length of the CDR3 is 18 residues. CDR1 is SGHRS, CDR2 YFSETQ, per germline. V was cut by 3 bases and J by 3 bases, with 23 bases left in between. CDR3 region: CASSSRPSRNRVTDTQYF. The CDR3 nucleotides read TGCGCCAGCAGCTCCCGACCAAGCCGAAACAGGGTAACAGATACGCAGTATTTT.

CDR3 sequence: CASSLWTGAQSNYGYTF. The CDR3 DNA reads as TGTGCCAGCAGCCTCTGGACAGGGGCTCAGTCTAACTATGGCTACACCTTC. J is TRBJ1-2 and V is TRBV11-1; 9 bases are shared with TRBD1. Germline CDR1 is SGHAT and CDR2 is FQDESV (reference sequence). The CDR3 is 17 amino acids. The V segment lost 5 bases and the J segment 0 bases; nucleotides outside the gene matches: 10.

In its sample, this clone was seen once. Distinct nucleotide sequences in the sample also encode this CDR3. The chain combines TRBV6-5 with TRBJ1-2; 11 positions match TRBD1. The length of the CDR3 is 14 residues. Looked up from germline, CDR1 is MNHEY and CDR2 is SVGAGI. The V gene end was trimmed by 6 bases and the J gene end by 8 bases; junction bases not matched to a gene: 8. The CDR3 DNA reads TGTGCCAGCAGCAGGACAGGGGGCGCGCGGGGCTACACCTTC. Translated: CASSRTGGARGYTF.

The chain links TRBV18 to TRBJ1-4; D perhaps matches TRBD1 (5 bases). CDR1 and CDR2 (germline): KGHSH, LQKENI. CDR3 length: 14 amino acids. Trimming took 5 bases from V and 5 from J, leaving 12 bases between them. CDR3 loop: CASSEGLQNEKLFF. The DNA of the CDR3 is TGTGCCAGCTCAGAGGGACTGCAGAATGAAAAACTGTTTTTT.

The chain has TRBV11-2 and TRBJ2-5; TRBD1 might be the D (5 bases). The ends were cut back, 5 bases at V and 5 bases at J, with 15 bases in the middle. The germline gives CDR1 SGHAT, CDR2 FQNNGV. There are 14 residues in the CDR3. CDR3 in DNA: TGTGCCAGCAGCCCAGGGCTAGGGGTCGAGACCCAGTACTTC. As protein: CASSPGLGVETQYF.

This chain links TRBV7-6 with TRBJ2-2; weak D call: TRBD1 (6 bases). CDR1 and CDR2 from the germline V gene are SGHVS and FNYEAQ. There are 15 residues in the CDR3. Trimming stripped 2 bases from V and 5 bases from J, with 12 bases between. CDR3 in DNA: TGTGCCAGCAGCTTATCAGGGGCCGGGACCGGGGAGCTGTTTTTT. This gives the protein CASSLSGAGTGELFF.

V and J are TRBV25-1 and TRBJ2-7; TRBD1 agrees at 7 bases. The CDR3 runs 14 residues. Germline CDR1 and CDR2: MGHDK and SYGVNS. Losses at the gene ends were 6 bases for V and 4 bases for J; bases not matched to a gene: 9. The CDR3, as DNA: TGTGCCAGCAGCCCTGACAGGGTCTTGTACGAGCAGTACTTC. This sequence encodes CASSPDRVLYEQYF.

The chain uses TRBV4-1 and TRBJ2-7; TRBD1 matches 7 bases. The CDR3 extends over 15 amino acids. The V gene end was trimmed by 6 bases and the J gene end by 3 bases; junction bases not matched to a gene: 11. Germline assignment: CDR1 MGHRA and CDR2 YSYEKL. CDR3: CASSLTDRVNYEQYF. For the CDR3, the DNA is TGCGCCAGCAGTCTAACTGACAGGGTGAACTACGAGCAGTACTTC.

This clone appeared a few times. The V and J genes are TRBV1 and TRBJ1-1; the table's D call of TRBD1 was not tested on the DNA. TRBV1 is termed a pseudogene. This CDR3 contains 18 residues. CDR3 protein: CTSSPPGVPTGEDTEAFF. CDR3 sequence (DNA): TGCACCAGCAGCCCCCCTGGGGTCCCGACAGGGGAGGACACTGAAGCTTTCTTT.

The CDR3 loop reads CASSDIGTSGANEQFF. For the CDR3, the DNA is TGTGCCAGCAGTGACATCGGGACTAGCGGGGCTAATGAGCAGTTCTTC. V gene TRBV2 combines with J gene TRBJ2-1; TRBD2 agrees at 13 bases. This CDR3 region has 16 residues. V was pared by 3 bases and J by 7 bases, with 6 bases of the junction left unmatched. Germline CDR1 and CDR2: SNHLY and FYNNEI.

This chain connects TRBV30 to TRBJ1-2; D not resolved. CDR3 size: 12 residues. Germline-derived CDR1 and CDR2 are GTSNPN and SVGIG (reference sequence). V dropped 2 bases and J dropped 8 bases, with 12 bases sitting between them. In DNA, the CDR3 is TGTGCCTGGAGTCTATCCGTCCAAGGCTACACCTTC. As protein: CAWSLSVQGYTF.

The V and J genes are TRBV4-1 and TRBJ1-1, with a tentative D call TRBD1 (6 bases). The CDR3 runs 15 residues. V was trimmed by 0 bases and J by 1 base, leaving 9 bases between them. Germline V gene data show CDR1 as MGHRA and CDR2 as YSYEKL. For the CDR3, the DNA is TGCGCCAGCAGCCAAGAGGACAGACCGAACACTGAAGCTTTCTTT. It is translated as CASSQEDRPNTEAFF.

The chain carries TRBV28 and TRBJ2-1, with no clear D. Germline V gene data show CDR1 as MDHEN and CDR2 as SYDVKM. This CDR3 comprises 14 residues. V was cut by 8 bases and J by 0 bases, with 11 bases left in between. This chain's CDR3 is CASALVISYNEQFF. The CDR3 nucleotides are TGTGCCAGCGCGCTAGTTATCTCCTACAATGAGCAGTTCTTC.

This sequence joins TRBV18 and TRBJ2-2; 7 nucleotides match TRBD2. V was clipped by 3 bases and J by 6 bases; unmatched bases: 16. CDR1 and CDR2 from the germline V gene are KGHSH and LQKENI. CDR3 length equals 18 residues. The CDR3 coding sequence is TGTGCCAGCTCACCTTCAACCACGTCTAGCGGAAGGGCCGGGGAGCTGTTTTTT. This codes for CASSPSTTSSGRAGELFF.

The V gene is TRBV14, the J gene TRBJ1-2, with 7 bases identical to TRBD1. The junction had 10 bases not matched to a gene; V was cut back by 5 bases and J by 4 bases. Germline V gene data show CDR1 as SGHDN and CDR2 as FVKESK. The CDR3 runs 15 residues. The DNA of the CDR3 is TGTGCCAGCAGCACAGGGGCCAGGGTTGCCTATGGCTACACCTTC. Its translation: CASSTGARVAYGYTF.

V and J are TRBV9 and TRBJ2-3; no firm D call. CDR1 is SGDLS and CDR2 is YYNGEE in the germline V gene. V was cut by 5 bases and J by 0 bases, with 4 bases left in between. The CDR3 totals 12 residues. CDR3 loop: CASSPSTDTQYF. The CDR3 DNA sequence: TGTGCCAGCAGTCCTAGCACAGATACGCAGTATTTT.

The rearrangement uses TRBV11-2 and TRBJ2-1, with D maybe TRBD2 (6 bases). Germline values: CDR1 SGHAT, CDR2 FQNNGV. The V gene lost 5 bases and the J gene lost 2 bases, with 10 bases spanning the gap. This CDR3 comprises 14 residues. This CDR3 is CASSHSGTYNEQFF. The CDR3 DNA is TGTGCCAGCAGCCATAGCGGAACCTACAATGAGCAGTTCTTC.